This T cell receptor (beta chain) was sequenced during a study of CD8 T cells in ankylosing spondylitis. Broader study findings: Disease-linked clones reportedly concentrated significantly in matched ankylosing spondylitis synovial fluid. Disease-associated clonotypes exhibited CD8+ identity and were relatively infrequent in peripheral blood. Ankylosing spondylitis blood appeared to be characterized by a TCR beta motif of roughly eight highly homologous variants.

Using quantitative 5'-RACE with molecular barcodes, the authors made TCR beta libraries. TCRdb re-called the 5' RACE reads with MiXCR, one entry per CDR3 protein. The sample has roughly 470,000 distinct CDR3 sequences; approximately 26% are singletons. A remark on this clonotype: Its specificity is unknown.

This receptor was identified in a male donor with ankylosing spondylitis. The sequenced sample consisted of blood, either unsorted or a sorted T cell fraction (not recorded which).

CDR3 region: CSASYPASTDTQYF. The DNA of the CDR3 is TGCAGTGCTAGTTATCCGGCTAGCACAGATACGCAGTATTTT. The V gene is TRBV20-1, the J gene TRBJ2-3; D remains ambiguous. The CDR3 contains 14 residues. V was clipped by 3 bases and J by 0 bases, with 10 bases between them. CDR1 and CDR2 from the germline V gene are DFQATT and SNEGSKA (reference sequence).